A single sample gave rise to the 18 T cell receptor beta chains below, sequenced in a study of T cell responses to AZD1222 COVID-19 vaccine. Libraries were prepared by immunoSEQ multiplex PCR; TCRdb keeps only in-frame clonotypes and omits some of them. In the table there are about 150,000 clones, about 90% of which are singletons. This specimen consisted of peripheral blood, obtained 28 days after the second dose of the MenACWY control vaccine. The origin of the receptors is an adult who received the MenACWY meningococcal vaccine as a control.

V and J are TRBV6-1 and TRBJ2-7; D is perhaps TRBD1 (6 bases). The CDR3 has 15 amino acids. V lost 3 bases to trimming and J lost 5 bases, with 17 bases between them. Looked up from germline, CDR1 is MNHNS and CDR2 is SASEGT. DNA of the CDR3: TGTGCCAGCAGTGAGGGCAGGGGACGAACCCACGAGCAGTACTTC. Its protein is CASSEGRGRTHEQYF.

This clone has more than one count but fewer than ten. This rearrangement joins TRBV28 to TRBJ1-5; no clear D. The CDR3 is 12 amino acids. CDR1 is MDHEN and CDR2 is SYDVKM in the germline V gene. Trimming pared 3 bases from V and 6 bases from J, leaving 6 bases between. This chain's CDR3 is CASSFAGQPQHF. The CDR3 region has the DNA TGTGCCAGCAGTTTTGCCGGTCAGCCCCAGCATTTT.

This chain joins TRBV5-5 and TRBJ1-5, with 7 positions matching TRBD1. This CDR3 has 16 amino acids. CDR1 and CDR2 from the germline V gene are SGHKS and YYEKEE (reference sequence). The V and J ends lost 1 base and 0 bases, in that order; junction bases with no gene match: 4. The CDR3 loop is CASSLSRQGSNQPQHF. CDR3 coding DNA: TGTGCCAGCAGCTTGTCCCGACAGGGTAGCAATCAGCCCCAGCATTTT.

The CDR3 protein is CASSLRRGVDNEQFF. The CDR3 DNA reads TGTGCCAGCAGCTTAAGGAGGGGAGTCGACAATGAGCAGTTCTTC. The V gene is TRBV7-8, the J gene TRBJ2-1; D possibly corresponds to TRBD2 (6 bases). This CDR3 is built from 15 residues. Deletions cut 2 bases from V and 5 bases from J, with 13 bases between. Looked up from germline, CDR1 is SGHVS and CDR2 is FQNEAQ.

The chain combines TRBV5-1 with TRBJ2-7; 10 nucleotides match TRBD1. Germline values: CDR1 SGHRS, CDR2 YFSETQ. The trim removed 4 bases at V and 5 bases at J, leaving 15 bases unmatched. CDR3 size: 17 residues. CDR3 loop: CASSPVPAGQGRHEQYF. Here the CDR3 DNA reads TGCGCCAGCAGCCCCGTGCCCGCGGGACAGGGGAGGCACGAGCAGTACTTC. Complete variable domain (other parts from reference TRBV5-1 and TRBJ2-7): KAGVTQTPRYLIKTRGQQVTLSCSPISGHRSVSWYQQTPGQGLQFLFEYFSETQRNKGNFPGRFSGRQFSNSRSEMNVSTLELGDSALYLCASSPVPAGQGRHEQYFGPGTRLTVT.

The rearrangement uses TRBV5-1 and TRBJ2-3, with 10 positions matching TRBD2. With V trimmed by 2 bases and J by 5 bases, 11 bases remained unmatched. This CDR3 has 17 amino acids. Germline V lookup: CDR1 SGHRS, CDR2 YFSETQ. The CDR3 protein is CASSFGLAVQGQDTQYF. The CDR3, as DNA: TGCGCCAGCAGCTTTGGACTAGCGGTGCAAGGGCAAGATACGCAGTATTTT.

The chain uses TRBV6-2 or TRBV6-3 and TRBJ2-1; TRBD2 matches at 10 bases. The CDR3 is 18 residues long. Germline values: CDR1 MNHEY, CDR2 SVGEGT. With 2 bases clipped from V and 1 base from J, the junction kept 8 bases outside the gene matches. This CDR3 is CASSYGLAGAISYNEQFF. The CDR3 DNA sequence: TGTGCCAGCAGTTACGGGCTAGCGGGAGCTATTTCCTACAATGAGCAGTTCTTC.

The V call is TRBV28, the J call TRBJ1-5; tentative D call: TRBD1 (5 bases). Germline loops: CDR1 MDHEN, CDR2 SYDVKM. This CDR3 comprises 13 residues. The germline V and J ends were trimmed by 9 bases and 7 bases, with 16 bases remaining between them. CDR3 amino acids: CASLEQGGQPQHF. In nucleotides, the CDR3 is TGTGCCAGTTTGGAGCAGGGCGGACAGCCCCAGCATTTT.

The rearrangement links TRBV19 to TRBJ1-2, with TRBD1 matching 7 bases. This CDR3 contains 15 residues. Germline trimming cut 5 bases from V and 4 bases from J; bases unmatched to any gene: 10. Germline loops: CDR1 LNHDA, CDR2 SQIVND (reference sequence). Here the CDR3 DNA reads TGTGCCAGTAGTTTCCGGGACAGAATTCTCTATGGCTACACCTTC. Its protein product is CASSFRDRILYGYTF.

As DNA, the CDR3 is TGCGCCAGCAGCCAAGATTCTGATACGCAGTATTTT. Translation: CASSQDSDTQYF. This chain joins TRBV4-1 and TRBJ2-3, with D unclear. V lost 0 bases, J lost 6 bases, and 4 bases lay in between. CDR3 length: 12 residues. The germline V gene encodes CDR1 MGHRA and CDR2 YSYEKL.

The CDR3 sequence is CASSPARDGPNTEAFF. The CDR3, as DNA: TGTGCCAGTAGTCCGGCCAGGGATGGGCCGAACACTGAAGCTTTCTTT. The chain recombines TRBV19 with TRBJ1-1, with D possibly TRBD1 on 5 matching bases. Trimming removed 5 bases at V and 1 base at J, with 17 bases between. CDR1 is LNHDA and CDR2 is SQIVND in the germline V gene (reference sequence). The CDR3 has 16 residues.

The genes are TRBV7-8 and TRBJ1-4; D possibly corresponds to TRBD1 (5 bases). The CDR3 consists of 15 residues. The germline V gene encodes CDR1 SGHVS and CDR2 FQNEAQ. V lost 5 bases and J lost 3, with 13 bases in between. CDR3 nucleotides: TGTGCCAGCAGCCAACAAGGGGCTGCTAATGAAAAACTGTTTTTT. It encodes CASSQQGAANEKLFF.

The chain employs TRBV10-3 and TRBJ2-4; no definite D call. The CDR3 is 16 residues long. The germline V gene has CDR1 ENHRY and CDR2 SYGVKD. Between the trimmed V and J ends, which lost 3 bases and 0 bases, there was a span of 12 bases. The CDR3 nucleotides read TGTGCCATCAGTGATCCTGCAGCAGTAGCCAAAAACATTCAGTACTTC. Its translation: CAISDPAAVAKNIQYF.

This chain's CDR3 is CASSLSGAFHNEQFF. Here the CDR3 DNA reads TGTGCCAGCAGCTTAAGCGGGGCCTTCCACAATGAGCAGTTCTTC. The J gene is TRBJ2-1, the V gene TRBV7-3, with D maybe TRBD2 (6 bases). The CDR3 is 15 residues long. Germline-derived CDR1 and CDR2 are SGHTA and FQGTGA. V was cut by 1 base and J by 5 bases, with 12 bases left in between.

Concerning this clone: The junction departs from the called germline gene at one end, perhaps through a read error. This rearrangement joins TRBV9 to TRBJ2-1; the match to TRBD2 covers 9 bases. Per germline, CDR1 SGDLS and CDR2 YYNGEE. The CDR3 covers 16 residues. The CDR3 reads CASSVAGTSSHNEQFF. The CDR3 nucleotides are TGTGCCAGCAGCGTAGCGGGGACTAGCTCCCACAATGAGCAGTTCTTC.

J is TRBJ1-5 and V is TRBV18; 7 positions match TRBD1. V lost 2 bases to trimming and J lost 0 bases; unmatched junction nucleotides: 7. Germline-derived CDR1 and CDR2 are KGHSH and LQKENI. The CDR3 runs to 17 residues. This chain's CDR3 is CASSPSGQAYSNQPQHF. CDR3 DNA sequence: TGTGCCAGCTCACCATCCGGACAGGCCTATAGCAATCAGCCCCAGCATTTT.

The chain has TRBV13 and TRBJ1-4; 7 bases match TRBD1. The CDR3 extends over 17 amino acids. The germline gives CDR1 PRHDT, CDR2 FYEKMQ (reference sequence). The V gene end was trimmed by 2 bases and the J gene end by 5 bases; junction bases not matched to a gene: 11. The DNA for the CDR3 is TGTGCCAGCAGCTTACTGGCAGGGGGGAGGTGGAATGAAAAACTGTTTTTT. This codes for CASSLLAGGRWNEKLFF. Combining the CDR3 with reference TRBV13 and TRBJ1-4 gives the whole variable domain AAGVIQSPRHLIKEKRETATLKCYPIPRHDTVYWYQQGPGQDPQFLISFYEKMQSDKGSIPDRFSAQQFSDYHSELNMSSLELGDSALYFCASSLLAGGRWNEKLFFGSGTQLSVL.

The rearrangement uses TRBV7-9 and TRBJ1-5; D unresolved. The V end was cut by 3 bases, the J end by 7 bases, with 7 bases between. Germline-derived CDR1 and CDR2 are SEHNR and FQNEAQ (reference sequence). This CDR3 spans 12 amino acids. This chain's CDR3 is CASSLDFQPQHF. CDR3 bases: TGTGCCAGCAGCTTGGACTTCCAGCCCCAGCATTTT. The full variable domain, with the rest looked up from reference TRBV7-9 and TRBJ1-5, is DTGVSQNPRHKITKRGQNVTFRCDPISEHNRLYWYRQTLGQGPEFLTYFQNEAQLEKSRLLSDRFSAERPKGSFSTLEIQRTEQGDSAMYLCASSLDFQPQHFGDGTRLSIL.